This entry lists 29 T cell receptor beta chains sequenced from one sample in a study of CXCR3-negative and CXCR3-positive naive CD8 T cells. TRB cDNA libraries were made by UMI-labeled 5' RACE. TCRdb reanalyzed the 5' RACE reads, giving one entry per CDR3 protein sequence and no DNA. This sample contains about 130,000 distinct CDR3 sequences. Sample: naive CXCR3- CD8+ T cells from blood. Subset defined: CD45RO-CCR7+CD27+CD95- naive CD8+ T cells lacking CXCR3 (TNR3-). These receptor sequences come from a human donor in good health. Some clones in this sample may be carry-over from other donors' samples.

The CDR3 here is CASSPGSSRTIYEQYF. This chain uses TRBV18 with TRBJ2-7. In germline, CDR1 is KGHSH, CDR2 LQKENI. The CDR3 loop spans 16 amino acids. The full variable domain, its missing parts supplied by reference TRBV18 and TRBJ2-7, is NAGVMQNPRHLVRRRGQEARLRCSPMKGHSHVYWYRQLPEEGLKFMVYLQKENIIDESGMPKERFSAEFPKEGPSILRIQQVVRGDSAAYFCASSPGSSRTIYEQYFGPGTRLTVT.

The rearrangement joins TRBV28 to TRBJ2-5; TCRdb indicates TRBD1, and absent DNA this call remains unverified. This CDR3 region has 13 residues. CDR1 and CDR2 (germline): MDHEN, SYDVKM. CDR3 protein: CASRSTLLETQYF.

The chain joins TRBV7-8 to TRBJ2-1; TCRdb's D call, TRBD1, is unchecked because there is no DNA. Germline V gene sequence: CDR1 SGHVS, CDR2 FQNEAQ. This CDR3 has 17 amino acids. The CDR3 sequence: CASTSIVRRGGYNEQFF.

The chain links TRBV5-1 to TRBJ1-1. Per the germline V gene, CDR1 is SGHRS and CDR2 is YFSETQ. CDR3 length equals 13 residues. The CDR3 here is CASSYGGAAEAFF.

V usage is TRBV19 and J usage is TRBJ1-5. CDR1 and CDR2 (germline): LNHDA, SQIVND (reference sequence). CDR3 length: 13 residues. The CDR3 sequence: CASSGRANQPQHF.

The chain joins TRBV9 to TRBJ2-1; checking the TCRdb D call of TRBD2 is not possible without DNA. Germline CDR1 is SGDLS and CDR2 is YYNGEE. The CDR3 runs 14 residues. This CDR3 is CASSPGVGDNEQFF. The complete variable domain, with remaining parts taken from reference TRBV9 and TRBJ2-1, reads DSGVTQTPKHLITATGQRVTLRCSPRSGDLSVYWYQQSLDQGLQFLIQYYNGEERAKGNILERFSAQQFPDLHSELNLSSLELGDSALYFCASSPGVGDNEQFFGPGTRLTVL.

The V and J genes are TRBV3-1 and TRBJ1-5. CDR1 and CDR2 from the germline V gene are LGHDT and YNNKEL (reference sequence). CDR3 length equals 16 residues. The CDR3 reads CASSPYGRYSNQPQHF.

The rearrangement uses TRBV20-1 and TRBJ2-2. Germline lookup yields CDR1 DFQATT and CDR2 SNEGSKA (reference sequence). CDR3 size: 15 residues. The CDR3 spells CSAREFTFTTGELFF.

V is TRBV7-9 and J is TRBJ1-5; TCRdb designates TRBD1, a call that cannot be tested without DNA. In germline, CDR1 is SEHNR, CDR2 FQNEAQ (reference sequence). The CDR3 totals 12 residues. This CDR3 reads CASSLEGEPQHF.

The chain couples TRBV4-1 to TRBJ2-1; there is no DNA to check the TCRdb D call of TRBD2. The CDR3 is 16 amino acids. Germline loops: CDR1 MGHRA, CDR2 YSYEKL. CDR3 region: CASSQPSGASYNEQFF.

The rearrangement uses TRBV5-1 and TRBJ2-7; TCRdb's D call, TRBD1, is unchecked because there is no DNA. The germline V gene has CDR1 SGHRS and CDR2 YFSETQ. This CDR3 region has 15 residues. The CDR3 loop reads CASSIGQGFTYEQYF.

The J gene is TRBJ2-7, the V gene TRBV29-1. The CDR3 is made up of 13 amino acids. CDR1 SQVTM and CDR2 ANQGSEA come from the germline V gene. The CDR3: CSVVESNSYEQYF.

The J gene is TRBJ2-7, the V gene TRBV9. CDR3 length: 13 amino acids. Germline CDR1 reads SGDLS; CDR2 reads YYNGEE. CDR3 protein: CASSVADNDPRYF.

CDR3 region: CASSFERLYEQYF. The chain uses TRBV12-3 or TRBV12-4 and TRBJ2-7. The CDR3 runs to 13 residues.

CDR3 in amino acids: CAIRTGWTDTQYF. The chain has TRBV12-3 or TRBV12-4 and TRBJ2-3; the D call from TCRdb, TRBD1, cannot be confirmed without DNA. The CDR3 has 13 amino acids.

V is TRBV5-1 and J is TRBJ2-1; TCRdb's D call of TRBD2 is untestable without DNA. The germline V gene has CDR1 SGHRS and CDR2 YFSETQ. The CDR3 is 17 amino acids. CDR3 in amino acids: CASSLSDGGLAGPLSRF.

CDR3: CSVSNMNTEAFF. The V and J genes are TRBV29-1 and TRBJ1-1. There are 12 residues in the CDR3. Germline lookup yields CDR1 SQVTM and CDR2 ANQGSEA. Drawing the rest from reference TRBV29-1 and TRBJ1-1, the complete variable domain is SAVISQKPSRDICQRGTSLTIQCQVDSQVTMMFWYRQQPGQSLTLIATANQGSEATYESGFVIDKFPISRPNLTFSTLTVSNMSPEDSSIYLCSVSNMNTEAFFGQGTRLTVV.

V is TRBV7-6 and J is TRBJ1-3; the TCRdb call, TRBD1, lacks DNA for checking. Per the germline V gene, CDR1 is SGHVS and CDR2 is FNYEAQ. This CDR3 is 16 amino acids long. CDR3 residues: CASSSYREAAGNTIYF.

CDR3: CASSFEGGTYEQYF. The rearrangement links TRBV5-1 to TRBJ2-7; lacking DNA, the TRBD2 call made by TCRdb goes unchecked. Germline CDR1 SGHRS, CDR2 YFSETQ. This CDR3 contains 14 residues.

The chain uses TRBV7-3 and TRBJ2-1; absent DNA, TCRdb's TRBD2 call cannot be checked. Germline V gene data show CDR1 as SGHTA and CDR2 as FQGTGA. This CDR3 spans 15 amino acids. The CDR3 loop reads CASSFGLIGHNEQFF.

This chain connects TRBV11-3 to TRBJ2-2; the D call of TRBD2 rests on TCRdb alone, since no DNA is present to check it. The CDR3 runs 14 residues. Per germline, CDR1 SGHNT and CDR2 YENEEA. This CDR3 reads CASSSWTSAGELFF.

The rearrangement uses TRBV9 and TRBJ2-5; TCRdb proposes TRBD1, but this gene call is untestable without DNA. The germline V gene encodes CDR1 SGDLS and CDR2 YYNGEE. This CDR3 is 15 amino acids long. This chain's CDR3 is CASSAPGLGQETQYF.

The chain combines TRBV20-1 with TRBJ2-5; TCRdb indicates TRBD1, and absent DNA this call remains unverified. The CDR3 length is 12 residues. Germline CDR1 reads DFQATT; CDR2 reads SNEGSKA (reference sequence). This CDR3 reads CSARYREETQYF.

The J gene is TRBJ2-3, the V gene TRBV7-8; TCRdb's D call of TRBD2 is untestable without DNA. This CDR3 region has 15 residues. Looked up from germline, CDR1 is SGHVS and CDR2 is FQNEAQ. CDR3 protein: CASSLLAGDADTQYF.

V is TRBV29-1 and J is TRBJ2-3; TCRdb lists TRBD2, though no DNA is available to test this call. Germline CDR1 and CDR2: SQVTM and ANQGSEA. This CDR3 has 20 residues. CDR3 amino acids: CSVEFPLAGTKNQITDTQYF.

V usage is TRBV6-2 or TRBV6-3 and J usage is TRBJ2-1; TCRdb gives TRBD1 as the D gene, but with no DNA this cannot be confirmed. The CDR3 runs 14 residues. Germline values: CDR1 MNHEY, CDR2 SVGEGT. CDR3 amino acids: CASSWTGGINEQFF.

This CDR3 reads CASSRQTSTDTQYF. This chain joins TRBV4-1 and TRBJ2-3; TCRdb indicates TRBD1, and absent DNA this call remains unverified. This CDR3 comprises 14 residues. Germline V CDR1 and CDR2: MGHRA, YSYEKL.

V usage is TRBV7-9 and J usage is TRBJ1-1; the TRBD1 assignment by TCRdb is unverifiable without DNA. This CDR3 contains 13 residues. Germline V gene sequence: CDR1 SEHNR, CDR2 FQNEAQ (reference sequence). The CDR3 protein is CASSPVGTGEAFF.

J is TRBJ2-1 and V is TRBV28; lacking DNA, the TRBD2 call made by TCRdb goes unchecked. CDR1 MDHEN and CDR2 SYDVKM come from the germline V gene. This CDR3 is built from 17 residues. The CDR3 sequence is CASSPPSAEDYYNEQFF.